This T cell receptor beta chain was observed in a study of Ad26.COV2.S vaccination and SARS-CoV-2 variants. Treatment described: approximately 18 received Ad26.COV2.S at low or high dose, single or two shots; several received placebo; per-sample allocation not given. Sampling was done on day 63 after the first vaccine or placebo injection. The repertoire was sequenced with immunoSEQ multiplex PCR; TCRdb's copy has only in-frame clones and lacks some. The sample holds hundreds of thousands of clones, over 75% seen once. On this clone itself: Its antigen remains unidentified.

Study-level findings and limits: Participants given vaccine showed non-spike TCR breadth similar to that of placebo recipients. Spike-specific TCR breadth was greater in vaccine than placebo recipients.

Germline V CDR1 and CDR2: SGHAT, FQDESV (reference sequence). The CDR3 has 14 residues. V was trimmed by 4 bases and J by 0 bases, leaving 9 bases between them. The specimen comprised peripheral blood, sampled in a trial of Ad26.COV2.S vaccine versus placebo. The clonotype comes from a person between 18 and 59 years old who received the Ad26.COV2.S COVID-19 vaccine or a placebo. The chain combines TRBV11-1 with TRBJ1-1; TRBD1 is a possible D gene (6 bases). In nucleotides, the CDR3 is TGTGCCAGCAGCTCACGACAGGTGAACACTGAAGCTTTCTTT. It is translated as CASSSRQVNTEAFF.